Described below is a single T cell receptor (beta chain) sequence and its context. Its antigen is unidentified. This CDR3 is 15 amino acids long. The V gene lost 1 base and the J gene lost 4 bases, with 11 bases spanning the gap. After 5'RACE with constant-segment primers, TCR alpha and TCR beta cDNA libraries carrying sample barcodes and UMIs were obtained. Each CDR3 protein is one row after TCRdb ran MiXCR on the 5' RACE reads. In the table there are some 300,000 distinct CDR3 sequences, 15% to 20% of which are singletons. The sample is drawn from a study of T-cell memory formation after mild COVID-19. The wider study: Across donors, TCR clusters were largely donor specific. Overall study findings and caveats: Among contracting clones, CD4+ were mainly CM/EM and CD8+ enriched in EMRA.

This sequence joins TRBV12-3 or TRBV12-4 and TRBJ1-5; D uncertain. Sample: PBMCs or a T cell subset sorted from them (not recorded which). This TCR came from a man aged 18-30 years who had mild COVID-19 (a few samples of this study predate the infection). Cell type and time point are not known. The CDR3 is CASSLGLVLNQPQHF. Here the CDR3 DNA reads TGTGCCAGCAGTTTAGGTTTAGTGTTGAATCAGCCCCAGCATTTT.